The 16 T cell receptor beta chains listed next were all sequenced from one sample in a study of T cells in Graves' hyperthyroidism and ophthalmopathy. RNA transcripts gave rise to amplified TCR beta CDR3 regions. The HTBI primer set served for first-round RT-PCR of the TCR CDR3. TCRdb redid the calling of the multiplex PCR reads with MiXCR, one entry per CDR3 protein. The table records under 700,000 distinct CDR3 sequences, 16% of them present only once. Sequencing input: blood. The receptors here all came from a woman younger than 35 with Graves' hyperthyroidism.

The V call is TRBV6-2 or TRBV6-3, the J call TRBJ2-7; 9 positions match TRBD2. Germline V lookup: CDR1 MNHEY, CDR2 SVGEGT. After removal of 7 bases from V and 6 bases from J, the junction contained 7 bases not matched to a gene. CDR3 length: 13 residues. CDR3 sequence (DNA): TGTGCCAGCACCTTAGCGGGAGCCGGCGAGCAGTACTTC. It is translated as CASTLAGAGEQYF.

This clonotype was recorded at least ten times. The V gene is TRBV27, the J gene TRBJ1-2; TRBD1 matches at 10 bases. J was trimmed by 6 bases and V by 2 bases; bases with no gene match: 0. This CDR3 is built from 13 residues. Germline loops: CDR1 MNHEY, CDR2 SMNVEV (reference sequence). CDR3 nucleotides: TGTGCCAGCAGTTTAGGACAGGGGGATGGCTACACCTTC. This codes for CASSLGQGDGYTF.

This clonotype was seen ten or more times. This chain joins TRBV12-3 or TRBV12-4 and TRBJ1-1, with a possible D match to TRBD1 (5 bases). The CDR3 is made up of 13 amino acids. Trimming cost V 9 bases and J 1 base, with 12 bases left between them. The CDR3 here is CASRQNGNTEAFF. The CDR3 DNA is TGTGCCAGTAGACAGAACGGGAACACTGAAGCTTTCTTT.

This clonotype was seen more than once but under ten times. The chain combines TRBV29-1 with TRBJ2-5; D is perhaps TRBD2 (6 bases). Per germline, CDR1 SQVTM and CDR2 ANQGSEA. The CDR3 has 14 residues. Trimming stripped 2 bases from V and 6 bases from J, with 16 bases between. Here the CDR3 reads CSVELGLRLKTQYF. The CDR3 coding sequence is TGCAGCGTTGAATTGGGACTCCGATTGAAGACCCAGTACTTC. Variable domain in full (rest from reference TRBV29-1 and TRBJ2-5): SAVISQKPSRDICQRGTSLTIQCQVDSQVTMMFWYRQQPGQSLTLIATANQGSEATYESGFVIDKFPISRPNLTFSTLTVSNMSPEDSSIYLCSVELGLRLKTQYFGPGTRLLVL.

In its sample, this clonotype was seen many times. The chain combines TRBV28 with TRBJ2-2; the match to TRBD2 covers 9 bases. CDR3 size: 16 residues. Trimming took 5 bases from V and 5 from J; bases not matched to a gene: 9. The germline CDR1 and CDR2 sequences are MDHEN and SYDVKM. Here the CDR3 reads CASSPPLAGRTGELFF. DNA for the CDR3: TGTGCCAGCAGTCCTCCCCTAGCGGGAAGGACCGGGGAGCTGTTTTTT.

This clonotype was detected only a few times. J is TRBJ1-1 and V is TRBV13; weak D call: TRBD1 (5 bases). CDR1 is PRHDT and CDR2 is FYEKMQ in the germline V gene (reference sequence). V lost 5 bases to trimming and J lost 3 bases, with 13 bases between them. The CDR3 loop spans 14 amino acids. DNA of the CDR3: TGTGCCAGCAGCCGCGCCGGGGGGGACACTGAAGCTTTCTTT. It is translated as CASSRAGGDTEAFF.

CDR3 sequence: CASSQDMGQGGDIQYF. Written as DNA, the CDR3 is TGTGCCAGCAGCCAAGATATGGGACAGGGGGGAGACATTCAGTACTTC. The chain has TRBV4-2 and TRBJ2-4, with 11 bases that match TRBD1. Trimming at V came to 0 bases and at J to 8 bases, leaving 6 bases not matched to a gene. This CDR3 contains 16 residues. CDR1 and CDR2 (germline): LGHNA, YNFKEQ.

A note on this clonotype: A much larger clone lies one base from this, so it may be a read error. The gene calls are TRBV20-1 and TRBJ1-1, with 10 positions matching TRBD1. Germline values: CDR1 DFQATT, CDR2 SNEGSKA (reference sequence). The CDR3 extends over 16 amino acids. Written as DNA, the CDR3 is TGCAGTGCTGAGCCGGGACAGGGGACCGCCAACACTGAAGTTTTCTTT. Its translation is CSAEPGQGTANTEVFF.

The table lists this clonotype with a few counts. The chain's CDR3 is CASSSDGGREQYF. In DNA form, the CDR3 reads TGTGCCAGCAGTTCGGACGGAGGAAGAGAACAGTACTTC. The chain is built from TRBV6-2 or TRBV6-3 and TRBJ2-5; the D gene is possibly TRBD2 (5 bases). V was trimmed by 4 bases and J by 11 bases, leaving 17 bases between them. The CDR3 contains 13 residues. Germline-derived CDR1 and CDR2 are MNHEY and SVGEGT.

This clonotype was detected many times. CDR3 sequence reads: CASSRPGLGDYEQYF. DNA of the CDR3: TGTGCCAGCAGCCGGCCGGGACTAGGGGACTACGAGCAGTACTTC. The genes are TRBV6-1 and TRBJ2-7; 8 bases are shared with TRBD2. Germline CDR1 is MNHNS and CDR2 is SASEGT. V lost 6 bases to trimming and J lost 3 bases; unmatched junction nucleotides: 10. The CDR3 runs to 15 residues.

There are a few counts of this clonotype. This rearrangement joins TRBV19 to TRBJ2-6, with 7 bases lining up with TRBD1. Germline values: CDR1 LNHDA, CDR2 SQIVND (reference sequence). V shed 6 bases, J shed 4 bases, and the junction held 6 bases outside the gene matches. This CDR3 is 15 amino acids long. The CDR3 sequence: CASRLTGSGANVLTF. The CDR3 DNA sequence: TGTGCCAGTAGACTGACAGGGTCAGGGGCCAACGTCCTGACTTTC.

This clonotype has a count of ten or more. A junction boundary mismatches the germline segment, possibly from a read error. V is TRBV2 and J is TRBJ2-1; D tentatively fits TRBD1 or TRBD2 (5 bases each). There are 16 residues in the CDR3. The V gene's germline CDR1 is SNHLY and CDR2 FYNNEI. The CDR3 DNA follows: TGTGTCAGCAGTGGGGCTCTAGCCGCCTCCTACAATGAGCAGTTCTTC. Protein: CVSSGALAASYNEQFF.

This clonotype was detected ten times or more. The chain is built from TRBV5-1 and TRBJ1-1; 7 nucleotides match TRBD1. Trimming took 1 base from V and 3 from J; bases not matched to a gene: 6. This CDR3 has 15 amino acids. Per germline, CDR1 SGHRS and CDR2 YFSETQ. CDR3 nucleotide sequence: TGCGCCAGCAGCTTGACAGGGGAGTCGGACACTGAAGCTTTCTTT. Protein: CASSLTGESDTEAFF.

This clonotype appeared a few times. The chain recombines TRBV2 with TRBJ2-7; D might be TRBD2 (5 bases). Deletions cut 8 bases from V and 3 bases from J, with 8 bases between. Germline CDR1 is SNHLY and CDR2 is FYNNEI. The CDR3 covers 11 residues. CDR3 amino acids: CASVLVYEQYF. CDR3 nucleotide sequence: TGTGCCAGCGTACTAGTCTACGAGCAGTACTTC. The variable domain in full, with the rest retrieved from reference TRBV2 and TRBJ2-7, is EPEVTQTPSHQVTQMGQEVILRCVPISNHLYFYWYRQILGQKVEFLVSFYNNEISEKSEIFDDQFSVERPDGSNFTLKIRSTKLEDSAMYFCASVLVYEQYFGPGTRLTVT.

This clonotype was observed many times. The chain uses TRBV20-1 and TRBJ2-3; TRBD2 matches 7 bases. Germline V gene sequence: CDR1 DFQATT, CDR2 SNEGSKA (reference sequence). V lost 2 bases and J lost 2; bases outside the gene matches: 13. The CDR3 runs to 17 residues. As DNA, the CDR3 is TGCAGTGCTAGACGACCCGGGGGTAGCGGGTTCACAGATACGCAGTATTTT. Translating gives CSARRPGGSGFTDTQYF.

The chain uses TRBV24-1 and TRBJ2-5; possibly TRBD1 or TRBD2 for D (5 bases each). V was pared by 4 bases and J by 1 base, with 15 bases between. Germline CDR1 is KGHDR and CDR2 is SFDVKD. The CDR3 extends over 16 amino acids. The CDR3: CATSDQTTGRQETQYF. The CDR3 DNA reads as TGTGCCACCAGTGACCAAACGACGGGACGCCAAGAGACCCAGTACTTC.